The clone carrying this TCR beta chain was seen only a few times. V was clipped by 6 bases and J by 3 bases, with 15 bases between them. From germline, CDR1 is SGHRS and CDR2 YFSETQ. This CDR3 is 14 amino acids long. TCRdb called the reads again in MiXCR, with one record for every CDR3 protein. The table records about 260,000 distinct CDR3 sequences, 12% to 15% of them present only once. The data are from a study of T cell repertoires in cytomegalovirus infection. The sample comprised PBMCs. This clonotype was obtained from a human donor in good health (CMV status not recorded). Some clones in this sample may be carry-over from other donors' samples. V and J are TRBV5-1 and TRBJ1-1; a possible D gene is TRBD1 (5 bases). In DNA, the CDR3 is TGCGCCAGCAAGCTTGGTGGACAAGACACTGAAGCTTTCTTT. It encodes CASKLGGQDTEAFF.